The next 10 T cell receptor beta chains were all read from a single sample in a study of CD8+ T cells in alopecia areata. Treatment reported: oral pan-JAK inhibitor, 5-10 mg twice daily. The sequencing template was cDNA reverse transcribed from extracted RNA. Profiling relied on immunoSEQ multiplex PCR, and the TCRdb table lists in-frame clones only, not all of them. The sample lists 150,000 to 200,000 clones, 65% seen once, with roughly 0.91% in the top ten. The starting material was CD4+ T cells sorted from blood, obtained at week 4, from a patient treated with tofacitinib. These receptors were collected from a human donor with alopecia areata.

The chain employs TRBV5-1 and TRBJ1-2, with D unclear. The ends were cut back, 0 bases at V and 0 bases at J, with 3 bases in the middle. This CDR3 is 13 amino acids long. In germline, CDR1 is SGHRS, CDR2 YFSETQ. The CDR3 loop reads CASSLGSNYGYTF. DNA for the CDR3: TGCGCCAGCAGCTTGGGGTCTAACTATGGCTACACCTTC.

The chain carries TRBV5-1 and TRBJ1-1; D possibly corresponds to TRBD1 (5 bases). The V and J ends lost 7 bases and 3 bases respectively, with 13 bases between them. In germline, CDR1 is SGHRS, CDR2 YFSETQ. The CDR3 covers 13 residues. Here the CDR3 DNA reads TGCGCCAGCGGGGCTGGGTCTTACACTGAAGCTTTCTTT. This codes for CASGAGSYTEAFF. Complete variable domain (other parts from reference TRBV5-1 and TRBJ1-1): KAGVTQTPRYLIKTRGQQVTLSCSPISGHRSVSWYQQTPGQGLQFLFEYFSETQRNKGNFPGRFSGRQFSNSRSEMNVSTLELGDSALYLCASGAGSYTEAFFGQGTRLTVV.

V gene TRBV29-1 combines with J gene TRBJ2-1; no firm D call. The V gene's germline CDR1 is SQVTM and CDR2 ANQGSEA. The CDR3 runs 13 residues. Trimming removed 3 bases at V and 0 bases at J, with 6 bases between. As DNA, the CDR3 is TGCAGCGTTGAGCGACCCTCCTACAATGAGCAGTTCTTC. Its protein product is CSVERPSYNEQFF.

This clone has only a few counts. The chain combines TRBV29-1 with TRBJ2-1, with 9 bases matching TRBD1. Germline assignment: CDR1 SQVTM and CDR2 ANQGSEA. V was pared by 0 bases and J by 8 bases, with 11 bases of the junction left unmatched. The length of the CDR3 is 16 residues. The CDR3 loop reads CSVEDLGRTGGDEQFF. As DNA, the CDR3 is TGCAGCGTTGAAGATCTAGGGCGAACAGGGGGCGATGAGCAGTTCTTC.

The gene calls are TRBV30 and TRBJ2-5; no firm D call. V lost 0 bases and J lost 5, with 7 bases in between. This CDR3 is built from 12 residues. The V gene's germline CDR1 is GTSNPN and CDR2 SVGIG (reference sequence). CDR3 coding DNA: TGTGCCTGGAGTGTACTTCGGGAGACCCAGTACTTC. Amino acid sequence: CAWSVLRETQYF.

CDR3 sequence: CSVSGRRQETQYF. CDR3 DNA sequence: TGCAGCGTGTCAGGGAGAAGACAAGAGACCCAGTACTTC. The chain recombines TRBV29-1 with TRBJ2-5; D could derive from TRBD1 or TRBD2 (5 bases each). This CDR3 comprises 13 residues. The V end lost 6 bases, the J end lost 2 bases, and 13 bases lay between the germline ends. Per germline, CDR1 SQVTM and CDR2 ANQGSEA.

This clone showed up just a few times. The chain employs TRBV10-3 and TRBJ2-2; the D gene is possibly TRBD1 (6 bases). Per the germline V gene, CDR1 is ENHRY and CDR2 is SYGVKD. The V and J ends lost 7 bases and 0 bases respectively, with 12 bases between them. This CDR3 is built from 15 residues. The CDR3 DNA reads TGTGCCATCACTCCAGGGGCCGCGAACACCGGGGAGCTGTTTTTT. The encoded protein is CAITPGAANTGELFF.

The chain uses TRBV6-5 and TRBJ2-5; D possibly matches TRBD1 or TRBD2 (5 bases each). Germline values: CDR1 MNHEY, CDR2 SVGAGI. V lost 5 bases to trimming and J lost 5 bases, with 15 bases between them. The CDR3 is 14 amino acids. DNA of the CDR3: TGTGCCAGCAGTCGCATGGGCAGGGAGGAGACCCAGTACTTC. As protein: CASSRMGREETQYF.

The gene calls are TRBV7-9 and TRBJ1-1; D is ambiguous. Trimming took off 5 bases at V and 0 bases at J, with 10 bases between the two ends. From germline, CDR1 is SEHNR and CDR2 FQNEAQ (reference sequence). This CDR3 is built from 14 residues. This CDR3 reads CASSESGLNTEAFF. CDR3 nucleotides: TGTGCCAGCAGCGAAAGCGGTTTGAACACTGAAGCTTTCTTT.

This clone has only a few counts. The gene calls are TRBV11-2 and TRBJ2-7; possible D gene TRBD1, 5 bases. Germline V gene sequence: CDR1 SGHAT, CDR2 FQNNGV. V was clipped by 3 bases and J by 2 bases, with 11 bases between them. The length of the CDR3 is 14 residues. CDR3 nucleotides: TGTGCCAGCAGCTTGTCGGACACAACCTACGAGCAGTACTTC. Its protein product is CASSLSDTTYEQYF.